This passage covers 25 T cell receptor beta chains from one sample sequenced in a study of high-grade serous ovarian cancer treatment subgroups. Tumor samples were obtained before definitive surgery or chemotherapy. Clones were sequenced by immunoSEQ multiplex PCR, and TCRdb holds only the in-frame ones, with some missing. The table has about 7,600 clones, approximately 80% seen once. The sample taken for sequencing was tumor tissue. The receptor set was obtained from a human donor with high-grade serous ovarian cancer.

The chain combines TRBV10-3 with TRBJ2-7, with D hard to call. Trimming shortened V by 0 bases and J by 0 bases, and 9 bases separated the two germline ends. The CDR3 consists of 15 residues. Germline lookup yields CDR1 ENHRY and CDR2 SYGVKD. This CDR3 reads CAISESLGPSYEQYF. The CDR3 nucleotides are TGTGCCATCAGTGAGTCGTTGGGTCCCTCCTACGAGCAGTACTTC.

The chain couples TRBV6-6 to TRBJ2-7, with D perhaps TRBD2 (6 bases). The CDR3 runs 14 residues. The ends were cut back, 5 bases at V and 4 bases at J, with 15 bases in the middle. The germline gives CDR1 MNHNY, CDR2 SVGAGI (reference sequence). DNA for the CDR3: TGTGCCAGCAGTCGGGGCGGGACGACGTACGAGCAGTACTTC. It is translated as CASSRGGTTYEQYF.

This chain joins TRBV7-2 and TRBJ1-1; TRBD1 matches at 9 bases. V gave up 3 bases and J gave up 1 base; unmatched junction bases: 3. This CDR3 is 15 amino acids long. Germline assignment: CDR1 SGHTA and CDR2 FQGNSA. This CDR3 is CASSFQTGGNTEAFF. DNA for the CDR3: TGTGCCAGCAGCTTCCAGACAGGGGGGAACACTGAAGCTTTCTTT.

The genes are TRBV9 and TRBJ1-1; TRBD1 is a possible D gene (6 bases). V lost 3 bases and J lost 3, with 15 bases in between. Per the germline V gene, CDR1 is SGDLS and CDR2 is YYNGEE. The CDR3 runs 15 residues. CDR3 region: CASSDPQGVDTEAFF. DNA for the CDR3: TGTGCCAGCAGCGACCCACAGGGTGTCGACACTGAAGCTTTCTTT.

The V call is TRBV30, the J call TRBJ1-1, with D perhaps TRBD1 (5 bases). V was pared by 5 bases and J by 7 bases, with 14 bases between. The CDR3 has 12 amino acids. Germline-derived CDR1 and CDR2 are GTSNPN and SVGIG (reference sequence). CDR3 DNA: TGTGCCTGGGGCAGGGTGGATATTGAAGCTTTCTTT. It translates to CAWGRVDIEAFF.

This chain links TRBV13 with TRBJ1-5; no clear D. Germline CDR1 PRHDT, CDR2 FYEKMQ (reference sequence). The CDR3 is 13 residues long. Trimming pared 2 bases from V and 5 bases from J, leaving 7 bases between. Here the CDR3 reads CASSLSQYQPQHF. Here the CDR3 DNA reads TGTGCCAGCAGCTTAAGCCAGTATCAGCCCCAGCATTTT. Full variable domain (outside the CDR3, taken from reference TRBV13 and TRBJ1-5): AAGVIQSPRHLIKEKRETATLKCYPIPRHDTVYWYQQGPGQDPQFLISFYEKMQSDKGSIPDRFSAQQFSDYHSELNMSSLELGDSALYFCASSLSQYQPQHFGDGTRLSIL.

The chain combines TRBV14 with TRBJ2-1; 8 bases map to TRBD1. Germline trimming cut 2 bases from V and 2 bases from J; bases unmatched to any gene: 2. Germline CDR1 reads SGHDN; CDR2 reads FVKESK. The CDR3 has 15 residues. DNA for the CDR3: TGTGCCAGCAGCCAAAGACAGGGGCCCTACAATGAGCAGTTCTTC. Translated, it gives CASSQRQGPYNEQFF.

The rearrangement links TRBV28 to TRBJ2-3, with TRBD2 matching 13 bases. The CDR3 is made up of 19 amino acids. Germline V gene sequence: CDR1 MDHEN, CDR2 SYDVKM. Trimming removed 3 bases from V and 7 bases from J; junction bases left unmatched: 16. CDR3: CASSFRGLAGAGARYTQYF. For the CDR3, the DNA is TGTGCCAGCAGTTTCCGAGGACTAGCGGGGGCCGGGGCGCGGTATACGCAGTATTTT.

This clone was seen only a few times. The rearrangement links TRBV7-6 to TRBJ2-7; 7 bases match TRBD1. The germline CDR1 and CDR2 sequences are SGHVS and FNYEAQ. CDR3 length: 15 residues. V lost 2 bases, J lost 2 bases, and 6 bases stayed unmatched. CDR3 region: CASSLTGQETYEQYF. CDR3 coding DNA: TGTGCCAGCAGCTTAACTGGACAGGAGACCTACGAGCAGTACTTC.

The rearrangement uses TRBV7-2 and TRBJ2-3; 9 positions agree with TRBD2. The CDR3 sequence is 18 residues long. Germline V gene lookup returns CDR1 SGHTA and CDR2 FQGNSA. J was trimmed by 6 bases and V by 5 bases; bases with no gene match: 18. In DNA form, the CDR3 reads TGTGCCAGCAGCCAGAGGCGTAGCGGGGGACTAAATAGGGATACGCAGTATTTT. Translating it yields CASSQRRSGGLNRDTQYF. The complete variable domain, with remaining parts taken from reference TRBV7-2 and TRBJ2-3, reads GAGVSQSPSNKVTEKGKDVELRCDPISGHTALYWYRQSLGQGLEFLIYFQGNSAPDKSGLPSDRFSAERTGGSVSTLTIQRTQQEDSAVYLCASSQRRSGGLNRDTQYFGPGTRLTVL.

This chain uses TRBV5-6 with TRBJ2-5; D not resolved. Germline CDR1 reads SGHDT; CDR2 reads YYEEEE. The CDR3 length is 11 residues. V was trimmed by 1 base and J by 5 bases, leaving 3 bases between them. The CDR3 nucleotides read TGTGCCAGCAGCTTGAGTGAGACCCAGTACTTC. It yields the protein CASSLSETQYF. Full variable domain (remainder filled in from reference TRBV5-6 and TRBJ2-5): DAGVTQSPTHLIKTRGQQVTLRCSPKSGHDTVSWYQQALGQGPQFIFQYYEEEERQRGNFPDRFSGHQFPNYSSELNVNALLLGDSALYLCASSLSETQYFGPGTRLLVL.

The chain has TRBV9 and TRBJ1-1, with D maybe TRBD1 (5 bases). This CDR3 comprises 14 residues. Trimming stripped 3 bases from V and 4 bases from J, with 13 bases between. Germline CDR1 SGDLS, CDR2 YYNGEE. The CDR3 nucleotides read TGTGCCAGCAGCGAAACCCCGGGGCCCACTGAAGCTTTCTTT. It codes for CASSETPGPTEAFF.

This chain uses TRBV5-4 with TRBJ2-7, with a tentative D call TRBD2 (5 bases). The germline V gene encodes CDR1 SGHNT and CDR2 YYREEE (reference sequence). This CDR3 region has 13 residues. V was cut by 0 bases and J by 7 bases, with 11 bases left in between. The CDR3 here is CASSLALRGEQYF. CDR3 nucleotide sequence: TGTGCCAGCAGCTTGGCATTACGAGGGGAGCAGTACTTC.

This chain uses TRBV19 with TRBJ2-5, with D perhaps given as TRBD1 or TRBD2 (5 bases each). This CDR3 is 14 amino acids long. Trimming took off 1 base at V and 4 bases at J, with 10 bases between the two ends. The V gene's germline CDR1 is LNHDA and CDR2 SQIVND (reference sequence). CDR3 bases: TGTGCCAGTAGTATAGTGGGGGTGGCAGAGACCCAGTACTTC. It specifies CASSIVGVAETQYF. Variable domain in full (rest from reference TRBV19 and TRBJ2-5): DGGITQSPKYLFRKEGQNVTLSCEQNLNHDAMYWYRQDPGQGLRLIYYSQIVNDFQKGDIAEGYSVSREKKESFPLTVTSAQKNPTAFYLCASSIVGVAETQYFGPGTRLLVL.

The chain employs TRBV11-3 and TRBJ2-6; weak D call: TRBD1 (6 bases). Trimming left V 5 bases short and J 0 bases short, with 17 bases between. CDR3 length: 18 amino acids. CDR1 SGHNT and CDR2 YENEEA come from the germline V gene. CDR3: CASSLWNGDTSGANVLTF. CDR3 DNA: TGTGCCAGCAGCCTCTGGAATGGGGACACCTCTGGGGCCAACGTCCTGACTTTC.

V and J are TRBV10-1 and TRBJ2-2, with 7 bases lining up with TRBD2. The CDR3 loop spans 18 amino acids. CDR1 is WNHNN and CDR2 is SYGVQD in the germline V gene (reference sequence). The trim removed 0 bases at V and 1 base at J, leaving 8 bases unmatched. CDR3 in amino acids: CASSESTSAGLNTGELFF. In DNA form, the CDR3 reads TGCGCCAGCAGTGAGTCGACTTCAGCGGGACTGAACACCGGGGAGCTGTTTTTT.

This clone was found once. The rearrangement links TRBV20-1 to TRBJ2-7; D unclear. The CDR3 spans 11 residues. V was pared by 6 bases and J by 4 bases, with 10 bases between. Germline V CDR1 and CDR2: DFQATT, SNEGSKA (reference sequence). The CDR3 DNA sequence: TGCAGTGCGCCTAAACAGTACGAGCAGTACTTC. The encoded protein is CSAPKQYEQYF.

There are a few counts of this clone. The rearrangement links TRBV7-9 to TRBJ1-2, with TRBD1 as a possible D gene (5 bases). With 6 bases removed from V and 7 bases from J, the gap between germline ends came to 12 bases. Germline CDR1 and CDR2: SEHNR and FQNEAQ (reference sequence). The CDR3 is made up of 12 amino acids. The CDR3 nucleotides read TGTGCCAGCAGTAACCGGGGCGTTGGCTACACCTTC. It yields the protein CASSNRGVGYTF.

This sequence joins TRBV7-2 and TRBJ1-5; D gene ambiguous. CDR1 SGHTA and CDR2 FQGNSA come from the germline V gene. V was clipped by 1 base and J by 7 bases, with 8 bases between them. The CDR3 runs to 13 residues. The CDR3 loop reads CASSLEGRQPQHF. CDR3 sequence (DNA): TGTGCCAGCAGCTTAGAGGGCAGGCAGCCCCAGCATTTT.

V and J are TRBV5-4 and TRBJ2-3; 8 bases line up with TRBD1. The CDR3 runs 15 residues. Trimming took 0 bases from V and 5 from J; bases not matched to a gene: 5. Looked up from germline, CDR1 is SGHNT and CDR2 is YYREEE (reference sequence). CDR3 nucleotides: TGTGCCAGCAGCTTGGGTCTGACAGGGGTAGATACGCAGTATTTT. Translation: CASSLGLTGVDTQYF.

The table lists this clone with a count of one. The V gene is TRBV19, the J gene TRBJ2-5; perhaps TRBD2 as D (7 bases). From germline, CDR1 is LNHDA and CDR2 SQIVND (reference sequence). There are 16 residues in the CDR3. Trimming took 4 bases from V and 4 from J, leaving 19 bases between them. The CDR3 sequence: CASSTYTGRGGETQYF. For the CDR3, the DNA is TGTGCCAGTAGTACCTATACAGGGAGGGGGGGAGAGACCCAGTACTTC.

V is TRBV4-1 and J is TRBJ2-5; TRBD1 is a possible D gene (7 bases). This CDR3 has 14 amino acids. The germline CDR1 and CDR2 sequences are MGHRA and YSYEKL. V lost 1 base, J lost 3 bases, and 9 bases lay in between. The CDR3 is CASSQGRGEETQYF. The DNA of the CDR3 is TGCGCCAGCAGCCAAGGCAGGGGGGAAGAGACCCAGTACTTC.

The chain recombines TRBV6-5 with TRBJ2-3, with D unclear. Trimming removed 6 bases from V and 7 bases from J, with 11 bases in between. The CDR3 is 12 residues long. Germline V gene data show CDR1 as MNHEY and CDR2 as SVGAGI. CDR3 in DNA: TGTGCCAGCAGAGGGCAGAGAAATACGCAGTATTTT. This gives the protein CASRGQRNTQYF.

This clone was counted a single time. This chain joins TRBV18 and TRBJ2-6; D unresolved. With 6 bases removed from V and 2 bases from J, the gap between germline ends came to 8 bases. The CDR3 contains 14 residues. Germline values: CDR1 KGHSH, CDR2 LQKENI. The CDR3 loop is CASSTSAGANVLTF. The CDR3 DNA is TGTGCCAGCTCTACATCTGCTGGGGCCAACGTCCTGACTTTC.

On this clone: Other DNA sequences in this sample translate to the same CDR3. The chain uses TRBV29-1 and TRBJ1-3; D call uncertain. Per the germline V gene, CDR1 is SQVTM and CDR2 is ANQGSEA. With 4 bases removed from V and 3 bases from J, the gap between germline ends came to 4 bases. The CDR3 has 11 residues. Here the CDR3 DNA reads TGCAGCGTTGGAAGTGGAAACACCATATATTTT. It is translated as CSVGSGNTIYF. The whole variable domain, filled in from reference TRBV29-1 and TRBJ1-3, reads SAVISQKPSRDICQRGTSLTIQCQVDSQVTMMFWYRQQPGQSLTLIATANQGSEATYESGFVIDKFPISRPNLTFSTLTVSNMSPEDSSIYLCSVGSGNTIYFGEGSWLTVV.